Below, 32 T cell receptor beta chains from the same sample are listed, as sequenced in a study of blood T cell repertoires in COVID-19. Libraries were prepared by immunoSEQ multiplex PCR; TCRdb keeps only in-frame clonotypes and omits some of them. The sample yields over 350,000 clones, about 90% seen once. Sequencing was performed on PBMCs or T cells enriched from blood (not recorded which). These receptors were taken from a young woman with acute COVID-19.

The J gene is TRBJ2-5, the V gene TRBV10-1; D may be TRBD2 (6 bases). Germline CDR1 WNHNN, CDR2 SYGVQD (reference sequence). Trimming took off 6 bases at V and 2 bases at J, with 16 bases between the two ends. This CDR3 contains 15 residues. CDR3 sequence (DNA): TGCGCCAGCAGGACTCTCCGGGACTTACAAGAGACCCAGTACTTC. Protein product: CASRTLRDLQETQYF.

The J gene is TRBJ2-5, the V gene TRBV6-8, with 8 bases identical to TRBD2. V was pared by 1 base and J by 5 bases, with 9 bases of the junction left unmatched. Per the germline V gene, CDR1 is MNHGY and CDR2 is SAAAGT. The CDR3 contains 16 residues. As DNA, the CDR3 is TGTGCCAGCAGTTACTACCCAGCGGGGGCGTCGGAGACCCAGTACTTC. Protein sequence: CASSYYPAGASETQYF.

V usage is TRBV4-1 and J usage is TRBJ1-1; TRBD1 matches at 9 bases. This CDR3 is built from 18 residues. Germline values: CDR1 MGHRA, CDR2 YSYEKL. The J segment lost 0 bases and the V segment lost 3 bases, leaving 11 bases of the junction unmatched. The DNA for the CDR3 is TGCGCCAGCAGCCACCCCCCGGAGGACAGGGGCATGAACACTGAAGCTTTCTTT. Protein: CASSHPPEDRGMNTEAFF.

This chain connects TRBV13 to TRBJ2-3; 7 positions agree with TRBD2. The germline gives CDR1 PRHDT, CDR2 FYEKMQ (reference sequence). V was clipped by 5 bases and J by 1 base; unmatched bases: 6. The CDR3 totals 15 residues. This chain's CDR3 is CASSLWTRGTDTQYF. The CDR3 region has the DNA TGTGCCAGCAGCCTTTGGACTAGGGGCACAGATACGCAGTATTTT.

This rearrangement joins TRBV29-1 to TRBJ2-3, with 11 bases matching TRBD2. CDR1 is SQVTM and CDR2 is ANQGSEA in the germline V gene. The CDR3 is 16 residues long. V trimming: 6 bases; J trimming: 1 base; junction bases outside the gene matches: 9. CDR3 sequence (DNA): TGCAGCGTCGTCAAGACTAGCGGGAAGGGCACAGATACGCAGTATTTT. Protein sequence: CSVVKTSGKGTDTQYF.

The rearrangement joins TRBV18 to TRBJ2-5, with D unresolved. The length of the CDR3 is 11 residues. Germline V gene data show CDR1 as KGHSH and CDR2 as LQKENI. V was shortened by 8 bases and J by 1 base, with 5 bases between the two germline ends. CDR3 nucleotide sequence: TGTGCCAGCCAACTCCAAGAGACCCAGTACTTC. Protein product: CASQLQETQYF.

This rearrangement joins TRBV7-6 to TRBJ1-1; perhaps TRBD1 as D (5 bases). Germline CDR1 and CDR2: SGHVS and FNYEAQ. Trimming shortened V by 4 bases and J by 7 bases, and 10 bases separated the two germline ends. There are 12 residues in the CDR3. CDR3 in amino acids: CASSYPQGEAFF. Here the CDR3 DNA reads TGTGCCAGCAGCTACCCGCAGGGTGAAGCTTTCTTT. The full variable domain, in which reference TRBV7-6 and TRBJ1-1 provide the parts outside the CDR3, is GAGVSQSPRYKVTKRGQDVALRCDPISGHVSLYWYRQALGQGPEFLTYFNYEAQQDKSGLPNDRFSAERPEGSISTLTIQRTEQRDSAMYRCASSYPQGEAFFGQGTRLTVV.

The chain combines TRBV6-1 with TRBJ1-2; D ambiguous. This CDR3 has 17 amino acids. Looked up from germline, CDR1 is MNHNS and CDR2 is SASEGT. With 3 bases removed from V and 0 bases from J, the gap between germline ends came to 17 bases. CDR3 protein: CASSERLSVVPNYGYTF. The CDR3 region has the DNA TGTGCCAGCAGTGAGAGACTTTCGGTCGTCCCTAACTATGGCTACACCTTC.

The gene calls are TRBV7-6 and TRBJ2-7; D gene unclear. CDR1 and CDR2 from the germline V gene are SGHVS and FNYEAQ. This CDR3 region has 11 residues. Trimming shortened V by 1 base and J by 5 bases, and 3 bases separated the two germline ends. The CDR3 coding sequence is TGTGCCAGCAGCTTAGGCGACGAGCAGTACTTC. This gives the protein CASSLGDEQYF.

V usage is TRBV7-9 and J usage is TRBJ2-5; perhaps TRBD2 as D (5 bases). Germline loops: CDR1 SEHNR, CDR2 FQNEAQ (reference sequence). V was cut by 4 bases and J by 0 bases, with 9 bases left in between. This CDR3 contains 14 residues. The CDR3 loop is CASSSDFYQETQYF. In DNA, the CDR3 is TGTGCCAGCAGCTCGGACTTTTACCAAGAGACCCAGTACTTC.

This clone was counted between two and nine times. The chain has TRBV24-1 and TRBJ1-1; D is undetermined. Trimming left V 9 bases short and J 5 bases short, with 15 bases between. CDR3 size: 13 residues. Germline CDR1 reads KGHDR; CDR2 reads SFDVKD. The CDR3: CATLPQASTEAFF. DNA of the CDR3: TGTGCCACCCTCCCGCAGGCGTCAACTGAAGCTTTCTTT.

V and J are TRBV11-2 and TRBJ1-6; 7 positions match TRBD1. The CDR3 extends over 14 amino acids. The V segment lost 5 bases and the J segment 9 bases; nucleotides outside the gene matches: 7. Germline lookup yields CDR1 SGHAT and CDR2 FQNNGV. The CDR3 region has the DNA TGTGCCAGCAGCCAGGGCTACAGGGGTTCACCCCTCCACTTT. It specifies CASSQGYRGSPLHF.

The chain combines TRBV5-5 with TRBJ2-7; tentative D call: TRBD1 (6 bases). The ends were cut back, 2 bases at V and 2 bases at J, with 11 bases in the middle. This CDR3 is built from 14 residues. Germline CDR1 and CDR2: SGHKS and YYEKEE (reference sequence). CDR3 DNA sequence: TGTGCCAGCAGCTTCCAGACAGGTACCTACGAGCAGTACTTC. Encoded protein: CASSFQTGTYEQYF.

The CDR3 protein is CASSLVGQGIRGYTF. CDR3 in DNA: TGTGCCAGCAGCTTGGTGGGACAGGGGATACGAGGCTACACCTTC. The V call is TRBV5-6, the J call TRBJ1-2, with 10 positions matching TRBD1. The CDR3 covers 15 residues. CDR1 is SGHDT and CDR2 is YYEEEE in the germline V gene. The junction had 7 bases not matched to a gene; V was cut back by 0 bases and J by 8 bases. Complete variable domain (other parts from reference TRBV5-6 and TRBJ1-2): DAGVTQSPTHLIKTRGQQVTLRCSPKSGHDTVSWYQQALGQGPQFIFQYYEEEERQRGNFPDRFSGHQFPNYSSELNVNALLLGDSALYLCASSLVGQGIRGYTFGSGTRLTVV.

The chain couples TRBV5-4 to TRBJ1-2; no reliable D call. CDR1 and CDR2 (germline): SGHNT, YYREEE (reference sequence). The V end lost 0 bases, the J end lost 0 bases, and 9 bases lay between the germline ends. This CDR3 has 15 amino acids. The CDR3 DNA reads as TGTGCCAGCAGCTTGGCAGTTAAAGCTAACTATGGCTACACCTTC. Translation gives CASSLAVKANYGYTF.

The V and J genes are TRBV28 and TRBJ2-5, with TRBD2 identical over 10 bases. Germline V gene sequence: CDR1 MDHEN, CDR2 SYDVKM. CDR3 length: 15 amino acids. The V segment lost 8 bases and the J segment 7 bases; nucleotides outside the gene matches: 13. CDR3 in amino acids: CASFKRLAGRGTQYF. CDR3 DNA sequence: TGTGCCAGCTTTAAGAGACTAGCGGGCCGGGGGACCCAGTACTTC.

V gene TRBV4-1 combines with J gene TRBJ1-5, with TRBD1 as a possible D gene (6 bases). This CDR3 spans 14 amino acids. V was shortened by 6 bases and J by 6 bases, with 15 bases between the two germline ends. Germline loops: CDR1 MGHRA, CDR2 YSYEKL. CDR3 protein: CASRDTGFGQPQHF. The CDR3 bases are TGCGCCAGCAGGGATACAGGGTTTGGTCAGCCCCAGCATTTT.

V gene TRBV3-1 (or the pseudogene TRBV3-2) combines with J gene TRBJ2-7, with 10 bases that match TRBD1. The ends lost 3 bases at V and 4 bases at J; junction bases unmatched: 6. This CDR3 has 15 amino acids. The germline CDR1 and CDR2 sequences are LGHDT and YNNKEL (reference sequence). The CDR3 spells CASSHVTGGTYEQYF. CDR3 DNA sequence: TGTGCCAGCAGCCACGTGACAGGGGGCACGTACGAGCAGTACTTC.

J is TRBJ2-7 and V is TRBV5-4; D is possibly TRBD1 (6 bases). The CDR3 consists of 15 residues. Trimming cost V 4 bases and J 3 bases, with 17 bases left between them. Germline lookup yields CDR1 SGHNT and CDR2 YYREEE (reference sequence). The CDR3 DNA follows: TGTGCCAGCAGCCCTGAAGGGCAGGGGTTCTACGAGCAGTACTTC. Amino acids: CASSPEGQGFYEQYF.

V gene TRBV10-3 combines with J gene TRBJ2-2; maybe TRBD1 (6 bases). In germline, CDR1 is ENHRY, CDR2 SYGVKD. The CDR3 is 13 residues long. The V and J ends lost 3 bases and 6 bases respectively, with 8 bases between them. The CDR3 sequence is CAISDRGPGELFF. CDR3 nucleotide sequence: TGTGCCATCAGTGACAGGGGTCCCGGGGAGCTGTTTTTT.

The CDR3 protein is CASSLRGTSGNYEQYF. Written as DNA, the CDR3 is TGTGCCAGTAGTCTCCGAGGGACTAGCGGGAACTACGAGCAGTACTTC. This chain connects TRBV19 to TRBJ2-7, with TRBD2 matching over 13 bases. CDR3 length: 16 residues. CDR1 and CDR2 from the germline V gene are LNHDA and SQIVND (reference sequence). V was pared by 5 bases and J by 3 bases, with 7 bases of the junction left unmatched.

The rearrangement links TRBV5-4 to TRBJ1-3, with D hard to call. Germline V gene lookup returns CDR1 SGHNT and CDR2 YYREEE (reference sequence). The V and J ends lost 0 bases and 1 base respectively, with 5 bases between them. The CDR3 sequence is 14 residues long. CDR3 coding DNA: TGTGCCAGCAGCTTGGCGGGGTCTGGAAACACCATATATTTT. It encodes CASSLAGSGNTIYF.

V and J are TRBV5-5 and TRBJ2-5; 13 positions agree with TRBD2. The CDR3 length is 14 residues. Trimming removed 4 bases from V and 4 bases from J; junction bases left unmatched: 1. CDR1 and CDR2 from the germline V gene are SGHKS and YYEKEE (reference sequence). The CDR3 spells CASSRTSGRETQYF. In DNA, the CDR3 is TGTGCCAGCAGCCGGACTAGCGGGAGAGAGACCCAGTACTTC.

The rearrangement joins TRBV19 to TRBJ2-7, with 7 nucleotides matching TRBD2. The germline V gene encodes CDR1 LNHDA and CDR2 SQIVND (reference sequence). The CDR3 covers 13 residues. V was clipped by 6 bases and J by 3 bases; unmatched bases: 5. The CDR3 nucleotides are TGTGCCAGTAGCCAGCGGGATCGCTACGAGCAGTACTTC. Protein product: CASSQRDRYEQYF.

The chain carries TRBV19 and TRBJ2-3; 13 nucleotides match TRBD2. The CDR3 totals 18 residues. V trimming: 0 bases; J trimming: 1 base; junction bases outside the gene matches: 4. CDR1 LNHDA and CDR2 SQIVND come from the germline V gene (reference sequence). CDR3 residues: CASSIDRGLAGGTDTQYF. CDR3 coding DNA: TGTGCCAGTAGTATAGATCGCGGACTAGCGGGAGGCACAGATACGCAGTATTTT.

DNA for the CDR3: TGTGCCACCATCCCCAGGGGAAGGGAGACCCAGTACTTC. Residues: CATIPRGRETQYF. This sequence joins TRBV6-5 and TRBJ2-5; TRBD1 might be the D (6 bases). The CDR3 covers 13 residues. The germline CDR1 and CDR2 sequences are MNHEY and SVGAGI. The germline V and J ends were trimmed by 10 bases and 5 bases, with 17 bases remaining between them.

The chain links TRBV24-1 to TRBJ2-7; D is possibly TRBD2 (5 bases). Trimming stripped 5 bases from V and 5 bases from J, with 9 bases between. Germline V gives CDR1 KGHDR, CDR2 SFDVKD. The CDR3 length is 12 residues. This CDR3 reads CATSVGSHEQYF. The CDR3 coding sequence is TGTGCCACCAGTGTAGGGAGCCACGAGCAGTACTTC.

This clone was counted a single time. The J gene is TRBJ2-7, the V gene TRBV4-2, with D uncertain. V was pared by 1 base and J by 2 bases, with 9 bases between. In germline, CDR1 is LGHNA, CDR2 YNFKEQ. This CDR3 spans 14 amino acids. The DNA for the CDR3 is TGTGCCAGCAGCCAAGGTCTACTAACCTACGAGCAGTACTTC. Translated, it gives CASSQGLLTYEQYF.

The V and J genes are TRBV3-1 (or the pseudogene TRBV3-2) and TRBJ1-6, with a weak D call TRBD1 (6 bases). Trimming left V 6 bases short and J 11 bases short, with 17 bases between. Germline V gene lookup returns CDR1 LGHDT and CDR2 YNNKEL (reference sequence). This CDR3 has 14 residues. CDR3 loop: CASRLSPRGPPLHF. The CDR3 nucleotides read TGTGCCAGCAGACTCAGCCCCAGGGGTCCACCCCTCCACTTT.

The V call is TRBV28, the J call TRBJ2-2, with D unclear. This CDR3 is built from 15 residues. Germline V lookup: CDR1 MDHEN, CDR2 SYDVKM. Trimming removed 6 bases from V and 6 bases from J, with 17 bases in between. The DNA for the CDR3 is TGTGCCAGCAGCGGCGGCGGTAGTCTAGCCGGGGAGCTGTTTTTT. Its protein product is CASSGGGSLAGELFF.

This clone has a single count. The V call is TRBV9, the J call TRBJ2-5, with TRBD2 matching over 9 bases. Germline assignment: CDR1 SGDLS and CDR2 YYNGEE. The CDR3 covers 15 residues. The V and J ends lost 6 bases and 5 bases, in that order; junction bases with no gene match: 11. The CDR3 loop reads CASTPRGRAGETQYF. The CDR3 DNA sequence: TGTGCCAGCACCCCCCGCGGGAGGGCCGGTGAGACCCAGTACTTC.

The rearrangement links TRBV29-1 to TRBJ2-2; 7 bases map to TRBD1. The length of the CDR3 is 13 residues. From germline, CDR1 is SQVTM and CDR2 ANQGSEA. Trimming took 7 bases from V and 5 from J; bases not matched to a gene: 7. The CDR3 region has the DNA TGCAGCGCCAACAACAGGGGTACCGGGGAGCTGTTTTTT. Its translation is CSANNRGTGELFF.